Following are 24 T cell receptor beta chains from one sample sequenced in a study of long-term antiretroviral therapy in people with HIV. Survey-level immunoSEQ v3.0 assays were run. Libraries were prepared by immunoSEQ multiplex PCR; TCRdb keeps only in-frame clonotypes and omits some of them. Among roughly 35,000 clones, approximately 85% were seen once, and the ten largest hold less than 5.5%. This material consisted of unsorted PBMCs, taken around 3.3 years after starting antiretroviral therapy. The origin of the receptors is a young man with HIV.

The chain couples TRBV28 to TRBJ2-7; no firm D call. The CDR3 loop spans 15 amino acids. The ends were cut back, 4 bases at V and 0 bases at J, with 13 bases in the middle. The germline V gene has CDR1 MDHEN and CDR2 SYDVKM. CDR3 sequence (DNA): TGTGCCAGCAGTTCGTTCTCGGAGAGCTCCTACGAGCAGTACTTC. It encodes CASSSFSESSYEQYF. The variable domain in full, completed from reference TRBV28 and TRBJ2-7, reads DVKVTQSSRYLVKRTGEKVFLECVQDMDHENMFWYRQDPGLGLRLIYFSYDVKMKEKGDIPEGYSVSREKKERFSLILESASTNQTSMYLCASSSFSESSYEQYFGPGTRLTVT.

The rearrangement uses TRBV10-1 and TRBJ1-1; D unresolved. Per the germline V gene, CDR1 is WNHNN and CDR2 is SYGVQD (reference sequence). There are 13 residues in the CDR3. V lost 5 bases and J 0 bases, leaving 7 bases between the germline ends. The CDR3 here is CASSRRMNTEAFF. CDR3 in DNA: TGCGCCAGCAGTAGACGGATGAACACTGAAGCTTTCTTT.

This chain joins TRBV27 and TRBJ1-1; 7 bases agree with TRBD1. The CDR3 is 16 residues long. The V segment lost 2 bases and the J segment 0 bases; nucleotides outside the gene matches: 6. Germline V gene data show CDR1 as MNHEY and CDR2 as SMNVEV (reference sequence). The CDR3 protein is CASSLTGQRMNTEAFF. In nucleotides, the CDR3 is TGTGCCAGCAGTTTAACGGGACAGAGAATGAACACTGAAGCTTTCTTT.

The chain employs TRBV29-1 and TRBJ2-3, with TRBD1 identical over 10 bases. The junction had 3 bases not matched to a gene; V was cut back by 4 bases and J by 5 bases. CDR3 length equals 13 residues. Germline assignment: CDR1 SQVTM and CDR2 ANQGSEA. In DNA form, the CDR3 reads TGCAGCGTTGGACAGGGGGCAATAGATACGCAGTATTTT. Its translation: CSVGQGAIDTQYF.

CDR3 sequence reads: CSANSQETQYF. In nucleotides, the CDR3 is TGCAGTGCTAACAGTCAAGAGACCCAGTACTTC. The chain is built from TRBV20-1 and TRBJ2-5; unclear D gene. This CDR3 has 11 residues. Between the trimmed V and J ends, which lost 4 bases and 2 bases, there was a span of 5 bases. Germline lookup yields CDR1 DFQATT and CDR2 SNEGSKA (reference sequence).

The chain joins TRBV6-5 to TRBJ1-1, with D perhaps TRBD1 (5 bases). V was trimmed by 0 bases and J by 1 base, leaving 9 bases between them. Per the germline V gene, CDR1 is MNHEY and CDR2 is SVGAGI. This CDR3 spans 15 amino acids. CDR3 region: CASSYSRGANTEAFF. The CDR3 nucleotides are TGTGCCAGCAGTTACTCGAGGGGAGCGAACACTGAAGCTTTCTTT.

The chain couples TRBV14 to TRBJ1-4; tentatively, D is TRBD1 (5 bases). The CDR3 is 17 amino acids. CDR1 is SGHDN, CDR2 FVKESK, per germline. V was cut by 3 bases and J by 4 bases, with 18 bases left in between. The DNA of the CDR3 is TGTGCCAGCAGCCAGAGGGGACCATCGGTTGGTAATGAAAAACTGTTTTTT. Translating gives CASSQRGPSVGNEKLFF.

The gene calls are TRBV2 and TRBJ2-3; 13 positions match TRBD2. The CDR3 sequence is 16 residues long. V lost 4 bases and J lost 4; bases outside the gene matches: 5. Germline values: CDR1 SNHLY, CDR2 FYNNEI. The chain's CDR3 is CASSVQTSGRPDTQYF. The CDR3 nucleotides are TGTGCCAGCAGTGTCCAGACTAGCGGGAGGCCAGATACGCAGTATTTT.

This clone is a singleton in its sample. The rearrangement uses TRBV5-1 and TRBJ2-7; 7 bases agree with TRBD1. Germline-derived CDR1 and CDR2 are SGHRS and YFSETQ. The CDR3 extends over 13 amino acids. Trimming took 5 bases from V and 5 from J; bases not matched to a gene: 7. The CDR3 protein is CASRPTGTDEQYF. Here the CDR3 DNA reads TGCGCCAGCAGACCGACAGGGACCGACGAGCAGTACTTC.

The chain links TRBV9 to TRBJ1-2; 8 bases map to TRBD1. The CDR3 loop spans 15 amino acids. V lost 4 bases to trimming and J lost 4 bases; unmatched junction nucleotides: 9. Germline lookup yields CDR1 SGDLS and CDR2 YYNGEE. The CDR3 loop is CASSSRTGSAYGYTF. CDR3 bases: TGTGCCAGCAGCTCGCGGACAGGGTCTGCCTATGGCTACACCTTC.

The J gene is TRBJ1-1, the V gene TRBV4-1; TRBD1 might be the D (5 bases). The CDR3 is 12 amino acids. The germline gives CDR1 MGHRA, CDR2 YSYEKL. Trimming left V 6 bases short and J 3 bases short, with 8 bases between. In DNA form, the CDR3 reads TGCGCCAGCAGGGGGGGGGACACTGAAGCTTTCTTT. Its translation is CASRGGDTEAFF.

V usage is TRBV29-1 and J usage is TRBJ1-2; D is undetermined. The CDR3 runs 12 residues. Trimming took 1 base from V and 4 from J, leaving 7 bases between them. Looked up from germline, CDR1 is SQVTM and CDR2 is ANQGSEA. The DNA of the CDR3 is TGCAGCGTTGAAGCCCGCGGCTATGGCTACACCTTC. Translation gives CSVEARGYGYTF.

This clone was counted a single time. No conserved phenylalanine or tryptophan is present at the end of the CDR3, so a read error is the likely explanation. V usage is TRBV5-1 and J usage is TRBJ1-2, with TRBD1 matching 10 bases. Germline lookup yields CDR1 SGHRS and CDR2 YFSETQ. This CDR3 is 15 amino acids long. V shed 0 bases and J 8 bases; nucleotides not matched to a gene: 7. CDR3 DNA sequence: TGCGCCAGCAGCTTGGAAGGGACAGGGGCGGGAGGCTACACCCTC. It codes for CASSLEGTGAGGYTL.

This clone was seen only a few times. The CDR3 DNA follows: TGCGCCAGCAGAACGACAGCCGGCAGCGATCAGCCCCAGCATTTT. Translated, it gives CASRTTAGSDQPQHF. The chain links TRBV5-1 to TRBJ1-5; D possibly corresponds to TRBD1 (5 bases). Trimming removed 5 bases at V and 5 bases at J, with 17 bases between. CDR3 length equals 15 residues. Germline CDR1 is SGHRS and CDR2 is YFSETQ.

The CDR3, as DNA: TGTGCCAGTAGTAAGCCAGGCCCCCCCCGGGAGCAGTACTTC. Residues: CASSKPGPPREQYF. This chain joins TRBV19 and TRBJ2-7; unclear D gene. V lost 4 bases and J lost 7, with 17 bases in between. Germline V lookup: CDR1 LNHDA, CDR2 SQIVND (reference sequence). The CDR3 loop spans 14 amino acids.

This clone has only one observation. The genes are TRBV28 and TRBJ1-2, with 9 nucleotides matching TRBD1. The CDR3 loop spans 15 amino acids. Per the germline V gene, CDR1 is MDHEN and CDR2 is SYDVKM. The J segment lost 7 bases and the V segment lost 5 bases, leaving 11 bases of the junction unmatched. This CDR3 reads CASSAPTGTGFGYTF. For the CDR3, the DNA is TGTGCCAGCAGTGCCCCCACCGGGACAGGGTTTGGCTACACCTTC.

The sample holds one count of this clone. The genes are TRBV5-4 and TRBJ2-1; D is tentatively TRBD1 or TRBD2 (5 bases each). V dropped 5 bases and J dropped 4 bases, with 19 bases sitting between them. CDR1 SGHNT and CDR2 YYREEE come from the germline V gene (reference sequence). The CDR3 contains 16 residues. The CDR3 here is CASSPSGAGLYNEQFF. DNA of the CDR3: TGTGCCAGCAGTCCTAGTGGGGCAGGACTTTACAATGAGCAGTTCTTC.

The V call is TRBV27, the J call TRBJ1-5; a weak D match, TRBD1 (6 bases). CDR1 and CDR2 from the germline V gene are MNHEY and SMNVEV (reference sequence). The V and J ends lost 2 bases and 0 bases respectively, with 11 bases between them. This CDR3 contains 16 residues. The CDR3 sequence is CASSLQGHPSNQPQHF. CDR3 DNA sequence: TGTGCCAGCAGTTTACAGGGGCATCCTAGCAATCAGCCCCAGCATTTT.

The CDR3 sequence is CASSAQTSRNTGELFF. The CDR3 DNA reads as TGTGCCAGCAGCGCTCAGACTAGCCGCAACACCGGGGAGCTGTTTTTT. The rearrangement links TRBV9 to TRBJ2-2, with 7 nucleotides matching TRBD2. CDR1 is SGDLS, CDR2 YYNGEE, per germline. J lost 2 bases, V lost 3 bases, and 7 bases had no gene match. The CDR3 length is 16 residues.

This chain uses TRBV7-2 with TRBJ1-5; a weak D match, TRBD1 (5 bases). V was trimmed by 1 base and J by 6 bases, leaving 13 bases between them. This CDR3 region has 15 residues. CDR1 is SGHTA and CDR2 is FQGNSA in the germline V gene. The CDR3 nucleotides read TGTGCCAGCAGCTTAGGAAGGGGATTGGGTCAGCCCCAGCATTTT. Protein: CASSLGRGLGQPQHF.

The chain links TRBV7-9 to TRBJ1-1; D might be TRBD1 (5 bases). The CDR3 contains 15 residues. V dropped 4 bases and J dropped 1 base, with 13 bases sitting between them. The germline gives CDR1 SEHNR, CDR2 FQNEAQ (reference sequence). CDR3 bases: TGTGCCAGCAGCTCGGGGCGGGGGGAGAACACTGAAGCTTTCTTT. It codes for CASSSGRGENTEAFF. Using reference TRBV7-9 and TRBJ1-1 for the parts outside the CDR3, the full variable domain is DTGVSQNPRHKITKRGQNVTFRCDPISEHNRLYWYRQTLGQGPEFLTYFQNEAQLEKSRLLSDRFSAERPKGSFSTLEIQRTEQGDSAMYLCASSSGRGENTEAFFGQGTRLTVV.

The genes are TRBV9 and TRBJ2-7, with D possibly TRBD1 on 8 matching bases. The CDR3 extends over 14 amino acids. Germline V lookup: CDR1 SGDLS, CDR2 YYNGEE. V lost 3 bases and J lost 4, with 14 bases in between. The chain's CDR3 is CASSEGGTGYEQYF. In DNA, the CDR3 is TGTGCCAGCAGCGAGGGAGGGACAGGTTACGAGCAGTACTTC.

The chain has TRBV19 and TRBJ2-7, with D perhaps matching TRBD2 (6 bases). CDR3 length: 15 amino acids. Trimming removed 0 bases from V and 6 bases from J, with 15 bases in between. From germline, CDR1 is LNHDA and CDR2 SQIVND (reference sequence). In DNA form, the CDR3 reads TGTGCCAGTAGTATAGATCAACTAGGAGGGCGCGAGCAGTACTTC. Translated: CASSIDQLGGREQYF.

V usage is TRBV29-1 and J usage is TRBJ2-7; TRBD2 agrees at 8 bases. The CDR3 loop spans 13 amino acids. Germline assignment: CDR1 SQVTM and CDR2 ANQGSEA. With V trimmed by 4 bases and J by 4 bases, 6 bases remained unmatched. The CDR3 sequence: CSVVGLASYEQYF. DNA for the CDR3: TGCAGCGTTGTAGGACTAGCTTCATACGAGCAGTACTTC.